The present entry profiles one TCR beta chain with its context. Antigen specificity is unknown. V shed 6 bases and J shed 5 bases, with 7 bases lying between them. The CDR3 contains 12 residues. CDR1 is SNHLY and CDR2 is FYNNEI in the germline V gene. cDNA synthesis used the whole RNA isolate, giving expressed TCRB sequences. The assay was immunoSEQ multiplex PCR, and TCRdb's table has in-frame clones only and misses some. The table records about 280,000 clones, 15% of them present only once. This record comes from a study of beta chain features in type 1 diabetes. Study results and caveats: TCRB CDR3s were moderately but significantly shorter in Type 1 diabetes patients in all four CD4+ subsets.

The receptor's source is a man younger than 30 with type 1 diabetes. V usage is TRBV2 and J usage is TRBJ2-2; D not resolved. Sequencing was performed on naive CD4+ T cells from blood. CDR3 bases: TGTGCCAGCAGGACTCTGACCGGGGAGCTGTTTTTT. Its protein is CASRTLTGELFF.